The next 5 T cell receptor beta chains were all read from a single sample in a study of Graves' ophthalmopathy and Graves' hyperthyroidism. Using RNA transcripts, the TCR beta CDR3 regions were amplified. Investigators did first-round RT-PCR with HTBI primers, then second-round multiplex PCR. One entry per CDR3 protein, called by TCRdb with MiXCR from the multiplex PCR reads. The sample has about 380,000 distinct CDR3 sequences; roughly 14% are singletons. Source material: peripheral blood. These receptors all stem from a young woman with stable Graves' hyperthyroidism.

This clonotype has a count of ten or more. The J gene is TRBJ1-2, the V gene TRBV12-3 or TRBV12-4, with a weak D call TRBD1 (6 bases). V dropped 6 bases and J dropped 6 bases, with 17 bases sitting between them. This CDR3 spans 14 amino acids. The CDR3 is CASSETSGADGYTF. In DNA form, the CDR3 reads TGTGCCAGCAGCGAAACCTCAGGGGCCGATGGCTACACCTTC.

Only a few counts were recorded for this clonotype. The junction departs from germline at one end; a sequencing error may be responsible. CDR3 bases: TGTGCCAGCAGCCCCCGGACAGCAACTAATGAAAAACTGCTTTTT. This translates into CASSPRTATNEKLLF. The J gene is TRBJ1-4, the V gene TRBV11-2; D perhaps matches TRBD1 (6 bases). The CDR3 is made up of 15 amino acids. Germline CDR1 and CDR2: SGHAT and FQNNGV.

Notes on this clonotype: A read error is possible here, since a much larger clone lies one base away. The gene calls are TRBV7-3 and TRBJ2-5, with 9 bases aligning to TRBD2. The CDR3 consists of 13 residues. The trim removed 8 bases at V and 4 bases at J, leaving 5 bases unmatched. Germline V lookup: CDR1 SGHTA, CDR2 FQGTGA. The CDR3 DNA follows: TGTGCCAGCCGCCAGACTAGCGGAGAGACCCAGTACTTC. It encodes CASRQTSGETQYF.

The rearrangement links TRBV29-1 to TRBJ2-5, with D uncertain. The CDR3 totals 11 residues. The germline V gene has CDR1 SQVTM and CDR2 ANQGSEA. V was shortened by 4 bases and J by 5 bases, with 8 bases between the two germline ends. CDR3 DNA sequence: TGCAGCGTTGTGCCTTGGGAGACCCAGTACTTC. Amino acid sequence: CSVVPWETQYF.

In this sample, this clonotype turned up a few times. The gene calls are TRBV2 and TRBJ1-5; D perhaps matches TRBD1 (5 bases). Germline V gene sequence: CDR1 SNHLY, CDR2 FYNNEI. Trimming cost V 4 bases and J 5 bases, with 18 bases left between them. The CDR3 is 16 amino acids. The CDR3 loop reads CASSGGATGFDQPQHF. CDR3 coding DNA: TGTGCCAGCAGTGGCGGGGCGACGGGTTTTGATCAGCCCCAGCATTTT.